This paragraph reports one T cell receptor beta chain. These data belong to a study of blood T cell repertoires in COVID-19. Germline V gene lookup returns CDR1 SGHNT and CDR2 YYREEE (reference sequence). V lost 4 bases to trimming and J lost 2 bases; unmatched junction nucleotides: 2. The CDR3 is made up of 13 amino acids. The data were produced by immunoSEQ multiplex PCR, yet TCRdb's version contains in-frame clones alone and is incomplete. This table has 40,000 to 50,000 clones, around 87% appearing once. Sequencing was done on a sample of peripheral blood. The chain has TRBV5-4 and TRBJ1-2; 7 bases are a match to TRBD1. This receptor was identified in a human donor in a cohort sampled during active COVID-19. The CDR3 nucleotides read TGTGCCAGCAGCCTGGGACAGAACTATGGCTACACCTTC. Its protein product is CASSLGQNYGYTF.